The rows below give T cell receptor beta chains drawn from one sample of a study of regulatory T cells in long-lasting Graves disease. TCRdb reprocessed the multiplex PCR reads via MiXCR and lists one record per CDR3 protein. The sample includes over 350,000 distinct CDR3 sequences, roughly 20% of them seen just once. Sequences were derived from peripheral blood mononuclear cells (PBMCs), sampled when the disease was refractory, from a patient treated with antithyroid drugs. The receptors derive from a female donor with Graves disease. The CDR3 runs from the conserved cysteine through the conserved F or W. The D gene is left open where the match is weak. The size of a clone is reported for some rows only, either as once, few or many, or as a class for expanded clones.

J	size	V	D	DNA	CDR3
TRBJ1-2	.	TRBV29-1	.	TGCAGCGTTGAGGCAGCCTCCCCGGATGGCTACACCTTC	CSVEAASPDGYTF
TRBJ1-2	.	TRBV19	.	TGTGCCAGTAGTGAACAGGTCTATGGCTACACCTTC	CASSEQVYGYTF
TRBJ1-4	.	TRBV15	.	TGTGCCACCAGCAGAAAGCCAGGCGCAACTAATGAAAAACTGTTTTTT	CATSRKPGATNEKLFF
TRBJ2-7	many	TRBV28	TRBD1	TGTGCCAGCAGATCGAGTGGGACAGGGGGCTACGAGCAGTACTTC	CASRSSGTGGYEQYF
TRBJ1-4	.	TRBV9	TRBD1	TGTGCCAGCAGCGCAGGGACAGGGCTAATTGAAAAACTGTTTTTT	CASSAGTGLIEKLFF
TRBJ1-2	.	TRBV7-2	TRBD1	TGTGCCAGCAGCTTTCACCCTCAGGGGGATGGCTACACCTTC	CASSFHPQGDGYTF
TRBJ1-2	.	TRBV6-5	.	TGTGCCAGCAGTTACGGACCCTTCTATGGCTACACCTTC	CASSYGPFYGYTF
TRBJ2-4	few	TRBV2	TRBD1	TGTGCCAGCAGGGGGACAGTAGCCAAAAACATTCAGTACTTC	CASRGTVAKNIQYF
TRBJ2-3	.	TRBV20-1	.	TGCAGTGCTAATAGACCGGGCCGCACAGATACGCAGTATTTT	CSANRPGRTDTQYF
TRBJ1-1	few	TRBV5-1	.	TGCGCCAGCAGCCTACAGGGATCTGAAGCTTTCTTT	CASSLQGSEAFF
TRBJ1-1	few	TRBV20-1	.	TGCAGTGCTAGAGAGGTCGGCATCCAGAACACTGAAGCTTTCTTT	CSAREVGIQNTEAFF
TRBJ1-2	few	TRBV7-8	TRBD1	TGTGCCAGCCGGGACAGGGGGCTCGGTGGCTACACCTTC	CASRDRGLGGYTF
TRBJ2-7	.	TRBV7-9	.	TGTGCCAGCAGCCCAAAAACAGGCTACGAGCAGTACTTC	CASSPKTGYEQYF
TRBJ1-2	many	TRBV28	.	TGTGCCAGCAGTTCCCGCCCCCAGTGGGGGCGAAATGGCTACACCTTC	CASSSRPQWGRNGYTF
TRBJ2-5	.	TRBV6-2/TRBV6-3	.	TGTGCCAGCAGTTATCGGCCGGGGGAGACCCAGTACTTC	CASSYRPGETQYF
TRBJ2-2	.	TRBV6-1	TRBD2	TGTGCCGGCAGTATTACTAGCGGGAGTGGGGAGCTGTTTTTT	CAGSITSGSGELFF
TRBJ2-7	few	TRBV28	TRBD1	TGTGCCAGCCGGAACTTAGAAGGGACAGGGGCCTACGAGCAGTACTTC	CASRNLEGTGAYEQYF
TRBJ1-1	few	TRBV2	.	TGTGCCAGCAGGGATCGACAGAAACGGGTGAACACTGAAGCTTTCTTT	CASRDRQKRVNTEAFF
TRBJ2-5	many	TRBV5-6	.	TGTGCCAGCACCCAATGGGAGACCCAGTACTTC	CASTQWETQYF
TRBJ2-2	many	TRBV12-3/TRBV12-4	TRBD1	TGTGCCAGCAGTTTAAGTCCGGGACAGTACACCGGGGAGCTGTTTTTT	CASSLSPGQYTGELFF
TRBJ1-2	many	TRBV12-3/TRBV12-4	TRBD1	TGTGCCAGCAGTCTGGGACAGGCGACCACCTTC	CASSLGQATTF
TRBJ2-7	few	TRBV7-2	TRBD1	TGTGCCAGCAGCTTGCCTGGGACAGGGCACTCCTACGAGCAGTACTTC	CASSLPGTGHSYEQYF
TRBJ2-5	many	TRBV7-2	.	TGTGCCAGCAGCTTAGAGTTGGGACGCGCCCAAGAGACCCAGTACTTC	CASSLELGRAQETQYF
TRBJ1-4	few	TRBV29-1	.	TGCAGCGTTGATGTGGGTACTAATGAAAAACTGTTTTTT	CSVDVGTNEKLFF
TRBJ2-7	many	TRBV11-2	TRBD2	TGTGCCAGCAGCAGAGGGCGGGGGGCCTCCTACGAGCAGTACTTC	CASSRGRGASYEQYF
TRBJ2-6	.	TRBV25-1	TRBD1	TGTGCCAGCAGCGGGGACAGGGGATTGTCTGGGGCCAACGTCCTGACTTTC	CASSGDRGLSGANVLTF